This TCR beta chain was captured by sequencing in a study of CD8 T cells in Susac syndrome. Random hexamers were used to reverse transcribe about 0.5 to 1 ug of RNA. TCRdb processed the immunoSEQ multiplex PCR reads anew with MiXCR; each CDR3 protein has one entry. The repertoire consists of 120,000 or so distinct CDR3 sequences, with around 94% occurring once and the leading ten covering less than 0.25%. This receptor was identified in a human donor with Susac syndrome. Sequenced sample: CD8+ T cells from PBMCs.

The CDR3 DNA sequence: TGTGCCAGTAGCCATTCGGGGGGCAATGAGCAGTTCTTC. Translated, it gives CASSHSGGNEQFF. The chain carries TRBV19 and TRBJ2-1; TRBD2 agrees at 7 bases. The CDR3 contains 13 residues. Losses at the gene ends were 6 bases for V and 6 bases for J; bases not matched to a gene: 5. CDR1 LNHDA and CDR2 SQIVND come from the germline V gene (reference sequence).